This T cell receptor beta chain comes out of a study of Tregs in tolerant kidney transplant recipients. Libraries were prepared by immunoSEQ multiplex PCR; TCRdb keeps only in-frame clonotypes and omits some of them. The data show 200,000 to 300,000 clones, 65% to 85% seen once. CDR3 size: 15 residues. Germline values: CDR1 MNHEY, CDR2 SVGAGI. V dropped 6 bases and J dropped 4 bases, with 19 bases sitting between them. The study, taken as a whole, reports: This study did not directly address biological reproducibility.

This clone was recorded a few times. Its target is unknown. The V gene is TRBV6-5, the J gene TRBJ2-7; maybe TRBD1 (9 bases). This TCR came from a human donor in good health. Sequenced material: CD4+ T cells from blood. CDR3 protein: CASSGGDRAIYEQYF. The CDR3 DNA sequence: TGTGCCAGCAGCGGGGGGGACAGGGCGATATACGAGCAGTACTTC.